One sample yielded the 3 T cell receptor beta chains listed below, sequenced in a study of shared clonotypes between healthy human individuals. Some clones are missing from TCRdb's copy, which holds only in-frame ones; the method was immunoSEQ multiplex PCR. The sample holds about 1,900,000 clones, about 95% seen once. Selected positively for CCR7 and CD45RO-negative, naive CD8 cells excluded terminally differentiated effector memory CD45RA+ cells. The source material was naive CD8+ T cells sorted from blood. The receptor set was obtained from a man aged 18 to 30 in good health.

The chain links TRBV11-2 to TRBJ2-7; 9 nucleotides line up with TRBD1. J lost 3 bases, V lost 5 bases, and 8 bases had no gene match. CDR3 length equals 15 residues. Per the germline V gene, CDR1 is SGHAT and CDR2 is FQNNGV. The DNA of the CDR3 is TGTGCCAGCAGCCGCGGGACAGGGTCTCTCTACGAGCAGTACTTC. It yields the protein CASSRGTGSLYEQYF.

Turning to this clone: Different DNA sequences within this sample yield the same CDR3. This rearrangement joins TRBV7-3 to TRBJ1-6, with 8 bases matching TRBD1. The CDR3 length is 14 residues. CDR1 SGHTA and CDR2 FQGTGA come from the germline V gene. Trimming took 3 bases from V and 8 from J; bases not matched to a gene: 3. CDR3 sequence: CASSLGTGYSPLHF. CDR3 in DNA: TGTGCCAGCAGCTTGGGGACAGGTTATTCACCCCTCCACTTT.

CDR3 region: CASSQDRSSGFDTQYF. DNA of the CDR3: TGCGCCAGCAGCCAAGATAGGTCTAGCGGGTTTGATACGCAGTATTTT. J is TRBJ2-3 and V is TRBV4-3, with 8 bases fitting TRBD2. Germline trimming cut 0 bases from V and 6 bases from J; bases unmatched to any gene: 8. Germline CDR1 reads LGHNA; CDR2 reads YSLEER. CDR3 length: 16 residues.